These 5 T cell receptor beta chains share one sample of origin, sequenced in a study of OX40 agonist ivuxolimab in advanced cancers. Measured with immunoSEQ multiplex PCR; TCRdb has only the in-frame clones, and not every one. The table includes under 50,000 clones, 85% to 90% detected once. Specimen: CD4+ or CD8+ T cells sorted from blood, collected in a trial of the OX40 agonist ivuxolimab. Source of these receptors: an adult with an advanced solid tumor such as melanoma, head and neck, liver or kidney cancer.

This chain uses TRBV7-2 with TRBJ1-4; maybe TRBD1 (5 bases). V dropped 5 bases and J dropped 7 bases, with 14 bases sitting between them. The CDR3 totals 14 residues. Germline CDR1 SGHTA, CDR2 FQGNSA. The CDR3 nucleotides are TGTGCCAGCAGCCCCGGCAGGGCCGGTGAAAAACTGTTTTTT. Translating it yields CASSPGRAGEKLFF.

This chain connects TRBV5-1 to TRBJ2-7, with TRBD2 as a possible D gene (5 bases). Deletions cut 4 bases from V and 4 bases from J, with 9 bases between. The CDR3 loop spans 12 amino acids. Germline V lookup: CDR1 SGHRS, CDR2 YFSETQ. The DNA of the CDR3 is TGCGCCAGCAGCCCGAGCGGATACGAGCAGTACTTC. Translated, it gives CASSPSGYEQYF.

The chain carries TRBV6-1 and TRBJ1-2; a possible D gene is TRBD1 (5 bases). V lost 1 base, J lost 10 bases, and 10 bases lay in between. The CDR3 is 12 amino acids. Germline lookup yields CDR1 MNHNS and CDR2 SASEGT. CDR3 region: CASSEVGDDYTF. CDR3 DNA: TGTGCCAGCAGTGAAGTAGGGGATGACTACACCTTC.

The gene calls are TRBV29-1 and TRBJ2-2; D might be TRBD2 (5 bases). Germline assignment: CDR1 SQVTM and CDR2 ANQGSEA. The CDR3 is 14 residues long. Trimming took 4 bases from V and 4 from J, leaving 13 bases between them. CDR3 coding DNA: TGCAGCGTTGGTAGAAGCGGAATCACCGGGGAGCTGTTTTTT. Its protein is CSVGRSGITGELFF.

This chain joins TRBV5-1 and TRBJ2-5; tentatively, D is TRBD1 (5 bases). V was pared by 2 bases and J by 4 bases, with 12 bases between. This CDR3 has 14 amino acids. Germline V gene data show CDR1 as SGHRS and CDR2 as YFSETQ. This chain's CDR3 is CASSLGEHAETQYF. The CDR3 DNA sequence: TGCGCCAGCAGCTTAGGGGAACACGCAGAGACCCAGTACTTC. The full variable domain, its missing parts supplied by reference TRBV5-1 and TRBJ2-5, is KAGVTQTPRYLIKTRGQQVTLSCSPISGHRSVSWYQQTPGQGLQFLFEYFSETQRNKGNFPGRFSGRQFSNSRSEMNVSTLELGDSALYLCASSLGEHAETQYFGPGTRLLVL.